The T cell receptor (beta chain) described here comes from a study of shared clonotypes between healthy human individuals. About the study: Donors, aged 18 to 49, were a couple of women and a few men. There were three CD4 naive, three CD4 memory, two CD8 naive and one CD8 memory plates per donor.

Germline V gives CDR1 MNHNY, CDR2 SVGAGI (reference sequence). The CDR3 length is 16 residues. The trim removed 3 bases at V and 5 bases at J, leaving 12 bases unmatched. Negatively enriched CD4+ T cells were divided by CD45RA into naive and memory. Generated by immunoSEQ multiplex PCR, the TCRdb table keeps only in-frame clones and is missing some. There are under 2,500,000 clones in the sample; roughly 95% occur only once, and roughly 0.13% lies in the top ten. The chain combines TRBV6-6 with TRBJ1-1; 7 bases match TRBD1. Sequencing used naive CD4+ T cells sorted from blood. Documented subset: CD45RA+ positively selected. The sequence was obtained from a man younger than 30 in good health. The CDR3 DNA reads TGTGCCAGCAGTTATGGGGTTAAGGGGGCTAGGACTGAAGCTTTCTTT. The encoded protein is CASSYGVKGARTEAFF.